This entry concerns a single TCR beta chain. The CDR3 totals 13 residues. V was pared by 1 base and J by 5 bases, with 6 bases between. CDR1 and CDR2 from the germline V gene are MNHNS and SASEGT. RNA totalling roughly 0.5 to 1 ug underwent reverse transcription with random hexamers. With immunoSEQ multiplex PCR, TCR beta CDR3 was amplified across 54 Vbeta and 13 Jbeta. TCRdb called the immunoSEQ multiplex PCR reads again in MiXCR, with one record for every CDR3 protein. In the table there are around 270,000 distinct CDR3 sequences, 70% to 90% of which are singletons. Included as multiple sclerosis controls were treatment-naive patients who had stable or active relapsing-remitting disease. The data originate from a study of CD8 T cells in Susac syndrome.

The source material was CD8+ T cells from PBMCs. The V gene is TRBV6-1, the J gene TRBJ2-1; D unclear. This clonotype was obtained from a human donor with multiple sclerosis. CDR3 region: CASSEGTHNEQFF. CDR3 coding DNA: TGTGCCAGCAGTGAAGGGACCCACAATGAGCAGTTCTTC.